Here is one TCR beta chain with its context. Its antigen is undetermined. The data are from a study of T cells expressing NK-cell markers. Study details: The authors derived TCR beta repertoires from sorted CD3+CD56+NKG2C+, CD3+CD56+NKG2C- and CD3+CD56-NKG2C+ T cells. Most of the eight sequenced donors were classified as HCMV-seropositive, and one was classified as seronegative. Study conclusions and caveats: Four donors likewise had their CD3+CD56-NKG2C+ fraction led by these clonotypes.

TCRdb reanalyzed the 5' RACE reads and collapses them to one entry per CDR3 protein, without DNA. The listing contains over 350,000 distinct CDR3 sequences. This CDR3 region has 15 residues. Germline CDR1 reads MNHEY; CDR2 reads SVGAGI. V gene TRBV6-5 combines with J gene TRBJ2-1. Source material: blood T cells: a sorted CD56 or NKG2C T cell subset, CD4+ or CD8+ T cells, or bulk PBMC T cells (not recorded which). This clonotype originated in a woman between 50 and 59 years old in good health. CDR3 loop: CASSYSPSSYNEQFF.